This is a list of T cell receptor beta chains from one sample in a study of cytomegalovirus exposure and HLA in healthy donors. The method was immunoSEQ multiplex PCR; TCRdb's version includes in-frame clones alone and lacks a portion of them. The sample includes 150,000 to 170,000 clones, around 74% of them seen just once. Sequences were obtained from PBMCs. All receptors come from a man aged 18 to 29 in good health and CMV-seronegative. The CDR3 runs from the conserved cysteine through the conserved F or W. Fields, in order: J gene, D gene, clone size, V gene, CDR3 protein, CDR3 DNA. The D gene is left open where the match is weak. For some rows the clone size is stated as once, few or many, or as a class when expanded; others skip it.

>TRBJ2-5|TRBD2|.|TRBV9
CASSVVPGRPSPGQGTQYF
TGTGCCAGCAGCGTAGTTCCCGGGAGGCCCTCCCCCGGTCAGGGGACCCAGTACTTC
>TRBJ1-6|.|.|TRBV14
CASSQDLRRNSPLHF
TGTGCCAGCAGCCAAGATCTTCGGCGGAATTCACCCCTCCACTTT
>TRBJ2-1|.|few|TRBV4-3
CASSQGVTGNEQFF
TGCGCCAGCAGCCAAGGGGTCACAGGCAATGAGCAGTTCTTC
>TRBJ2-7|.|.|TRBV5-1
CASSFGATTGTYLYEQYF
TGCGCCAGCAGCTTCGGTGCGACGACCGGGACTTATCTTTACGAGCAGTACTTC
>TRBJ2-1|.|.|TRBV27
CASTTGEANEQFF
TGTGCCAGCACGACGGGAGAGGCGAATGAGCAGTTCTTC
>TRBJ1-2|.|.|TRBV7-2
CASSLGLNFYGYTF
TGTGCCAGCAGCTTAGGACTGAACTTCTATGGCTACACCTTC
>TRBJ1-5|.|.|TRBV5-8
CASSIRDAGNQPQHF
TGTGCCAGCAGCATAAGGGACGCGGGGAATCAGCCCCAGCATTTT
>TRBJ1-1|.|.|TRBV14
CASSVGAGRLGNEAFF
TGTGCCAGCAGTGTTGGTGCAGGTCGACTAGGTAATGAAGCTTTCTTT
>TRBJ2-3|.|.|TRBV18
CASSTQRGSDTQYF
TGTGCCAGCTCGACCCAAAGGGGTTCAGATACGCAGTATTTT
>TRBJ2-1|.|.|TRBV7-9
CSSSLRETSSYNEQFF
TGTTCCAGCAGCTTAAGGGAGACGAGCTCCTACAATGAGCAGTTCTTC
>TRBJ2-1|.|few|TRBV5-4
CASSLLAGIYNEQFF
TGTGCCAGCAGCTTGTTGGCAGGGATCTACAATGAGCAGTTCTTC
>TRBJ2-5|.|.|TRBV5-1
CASSLLGLQETQYF
TGCGCCAGCAGCTTACTAGGGTTACAAGAGACCCAGTACTTC
>TRBJ1-5|.|.|TRBV10-3
CAISEGVSNQPQHF
TGTGCCATCAGTGAGGGAGTAAGCAATCAGCCCCAGCATTTT
>TRBJ2-2|.|.|TRBV2
CASSLERAKNTGELFF
TGTGCCAGCAGCCTCGAGCGGGCGAAGAACACCGGGGAGCTGTTTTTT